Included here is one TCR beta chain sequence, with context. The antigen remains unidentified. Read coverage stops 3 residues before the CDR3 terminus; the germline J gene supplies the remainder. These data originate in a study of T cells in women clearing cervical HPV infection. Background on the study: Cases: HPV16-related CIN3 or worse on histology, a couple of invasive cancers. Findings and caveats of the study: Cases carried less TRBV6-7 than controls: approximately 0.1% versus 0.16%.

Measured with immunoSEQ multiplex PCR; TCRdb has only the in-frame clones, and not every one. Its table records under 45,000 clones. Prevalent HPV16 infections were excluded; only incident single HPV16 infections included. HPV was found by MY09/MY11 PCR and dot-blot genotyping. V lost 5 bases and J 1 base, leaving 4 bases between the germline ends. This CDR3 is built from 11 residues. CDR1 is SGHRS and CDR2 is YFSETQ in the germline V gene. This TCR came from a woman between 18 and 70 years old with a cervical HPV16 infection that either progressed to CIN3+ or cleared (not recorded which). This chain joins TRBV5-1 and TRBJ2-7; no definite D call. The sequencing input was blood buffy coat. The CDR3 reads CASRSSYEQYF. Partial CDR3 DNA: TGCGCCAGCAGATCGTCCTACGAG.